The next 27 T cell receptor beta chains were all read from a single sample in a study of shared clonotypes between healthy human individuals. Profiling relied on immunoSEQ multiplex PCR, and the TCRdb table lists in-frame clones only, not all of them. The table lists 1 million to 1.2 million clones, around 77% of them singletons. The specimen was memory CD4+ T cells from PBMCs. Indicated subset: CD45RA-negative fraction. These receptors all stem from a man between 18 and 35 years old in good health. Some clones in this sample may be carry-over from other donors' samples.

This chain links TRBV29-1 with TRBJ1-2, with 8 positions matching TRBD1. The CDR3 covers 16 residues. Germline CDR1 is SQVTM and CDR2 is ANQGSEA. The junction had 12 bases not matched to a gene; V was cut back by 2 bases and J by 4 bases. CDR3 region: CSVEPTGAGVGYGYTF. CDR3 DNA: TGCAGCGTTGAACCGACAGGGGCTGGGGTAGGCTATGGCTACACCTTC.

The chain employs TRBV28 and TRBJ1-5; D uncertain. CDR3 length equals 12 residues. V gave up 10 bases and J gave up 2 bases, with 9 bases separating them. CDR1 MDHEN and CDR2 SYDVKM come from the germline V gene. The CDR3 bases are TGTGCCACCACAGTTGGCAATCAGCCCCAGCATTTT. It is translated as CATTVGNQPQHF.

This chain joins TRBV28 and TRBJ2-3; the match to TRBD2 covers 7 bases. V lost 6 bases, J lost 1 base, and 7 bases stayed unmatched. Per the germline V gene, CDR1 is MDHEN and CDR2 is SYDVKM. The CDR3 has 15 residues. CDR3 amino acids: CASRLGGAGTDTQYF. The DNA of the CDR3 is TGTGCCAGCAGGCTGGGAGGGGCTGGCACAGATACGCAGTATTTT.

Note on this clone: Relative to the germline gene, one junction end is altered; a read error may explain this. The V gene is TRBV2, the J gene TRBJ1-1, with TRBD1 matching 8 bases. This CDR3 is 14 amino acids long. CDR1 is SNHLY, CDR2 FYNNEI, per germline. The CDR3 reads CASSEETGDPEAFF. CDR3 coding DNA: TGTGCCAGCAGCGAAGAGACAGGGGACCCTGAAGCTTTCTTT.

V is TRBV8-2 and J is TRBJ1-1. TRBV8-2 corresponds to a pseudogene. This CDR3 is built from 16 residues. The CDR3 loop is CGSDVRRHYVDTEAFF. The CDR3 DNA reads TGTGGCAGTGACGTACGTAGACACTATGTCGACACTGAAGCTTTCTTT.

This clone was recorded a few times. Here the CDR3 DNA reads TGTGCCAGCAGTCAAGGACTAGCGGGAGTGCTAGATACGCAGTATTTT. Its protein is CASSQGLAGVLDTQYF. J is TRBJ2-3 and V is TRBV11-1; 13 positions match TRBD2. The CDR3 has 16 residues. CDR1 SGHAT and CDR2 FQDESV come from the germline V gene (reference sequence). The J segment lost 5 bases and the V segment lost 6 bases, leaving 8 bases of the junction unmatched. Full variable domain (rest looked up from reference TRBV11-1 and TRBJ2-3): EAEVAQSPRYKITEKSQAVAFWCDPISGHATLYWYRQILGQGPELLVQFQDESVVDDSQLPKDRFSAERLKGVDSTLKIQPAELGDSAMYLCASSQGLAGVLDTQYFGPGTRLTVL.

This clone was found once. This chain connects TRBV19 to TRBJ2-1; D may correspond to TRBD1 or TRBD2 (5 bases each). V gave up 3 bases and J gave up 3 bases, with 15 bases separating them. Germline CDR1 reads LNHDA; CDR2 reads SQIVND (reference sequence). This CDR3 is built from 16 residues. CDR3 in DNA: TGTGCCAGTAGTATTACCTTCGGGGCCAACTACAATGAGCAGTTCTTC. Residues: CASSITFGANYNEQFF. Complete variable domain (other parts from reference TRBV19 and TRBJ2-1): DGGITQSPKYLFRKEGQNVTLSCEQNLNHDAMYWYRQDPGQGLRLIYYSQIVNDFQKGDIAEGYSVSREKKESFPLTVTSAQKNPTAFYLCASSITFGANYNEQFFGPGTRLTVL.

This chain joins TRBV2 and TRBJ1-5, with 7 bases fitting TRBD1. The CDR3 has 15 residues. The ends lost 4 bases at V and 3 bases at J; junction bases unmatched: 6. CDR1 SNHLY and CDR2 FYNNEI come from the germline V gene. The CDR3 DNA reads TGTGCCAGCAGTGGACCGACAGGGTCCAATCAGCCCCAGCATTTT. Residues: CASSGPTGSNQPQHF.

This clone appeared once. The chain links TRBV5-1 to TRBJ2-2, with D maybe TRBD1 (6 bases). Trimming took off 6 bases at V and 1 base at J, with 10 bases between the two ends. Germline V gene sequence: CDR1 SGHRS, CDR2 YFSETQ. The CDR3 contains 14 residues. CDR3 DNA sequence: TGCGCCAGCAAGCAGGACAGGAACACCGGGGAGCTGTTTTTT. The encoded protein is CASKQDRNTGELFF.

The J gene is TRBJ2-3, the V gene TRBV7-3; a possible D gene is TRBD1 (6 bases). Trimming left V 1 base short and J 4 bases short, with 6 bases between. Germline values: CDR1 SGHTA, CDR2 FQGTGA. The CDR3 totals 13 residues. Here the CDR3 reads CASSLKGADTQYF. In DNA form, the CDR3 reads TGTGCCAGCAGCTTAAAGGGGGCAGATACGCAGTATTTT.

This chain connects TRBV30 to TRBJ2-5; D gene ambiguous. Germline V gene lookup returns CDR1 GTSNPN and CDR2 SVGIG (reference sequence). The V end was cut by 0 bases, the J end by 5 bases, with 10 bases between. This CDR3 has 13 amino acids. The CDR3 nucleotides read TGTGCCTGGAGTGTCGGGCGTTGGGAGACCCAGTACTTC. Protein product: CAWSVGRWETQYF.

V usage is TRBV5-1 and J usage is TRBJ1-2, with TRBD1 matching 9 bases. This CDR3 region has 16 residues. V dropped 0 bases and J dropped 4; count of bases not matched to a gene: 7. Germline-derived CDR1 and CDR2 are SGHRS and YFSETQ. The CDR3 coding sequence is TGCGCCAGCAGCTTGGCCCTACAGGGGGCGGGCTATGGCTACACCTTC. Its protein product is CASSLALQGAGYGYTF. Filled out from reference TRBV5-1 and TRBJ1-2, the complete variable domain reads KAGVTQTPRYLIKTRGQQVTLSCSPISGHRSVSWYQQTPGQGLQFLFEYFSETQRNKGNFPGRFSGRQFSNSRSEMNVSTLELGDSALYLCASSLALQGAGYGYTFGSGTRLTVV.

V usage is TRBV19 and J usage is TRBJ2-1, with no clear D. This CDR3 is 15 amino acids long. V lost 5 bases to trimming and J lost 6 bases, with 17 bases between them. Germline V lookup: CDR1 LNHDA, CDR2 SQIVND (reference sequence). CDR3 sequence reads: CASSARAQQFNEQFF. For the CDR3, the DNA is TGTGCCAGTAGTGCCAGAGCTCAACAGTTCAATGAGCAGTTCTTC.

This clone appeared a single time. A far larger clone is off by one base, so a read error is likely. Other DNA sequences in this specimen translate into the identical CDR3. This sequence joins TRBV11-2 and TRBJ1-1, with 8 bases aligning to TRBD1. J was trimmed by 4 bases and V by 2 bases; bases with no gene match: 0. The CDR3 spans 13 residues. Per germline, CDR1 SGHAT and CDR2 FQNNGV. CDR3 sequence: CASSLTGGTEAFF. CDR3 nucleotide sequence: TGTGCCAGCAGCTTAACAGGGGGCACTGAAGCTTTCTTT.

This clone was found once. V is TRBV25-1 and J is TRBJ2-3; D may be TRBD2 (6 bases). Germline lookup yields CDR1 MGHDK and CDR2 SYGVNS. The CDR3 contains 13 residues. Deletions cut 7 bases from V and 5 bases from J, with 13 bases between. CDR3 loop: CASNGGPRDTQYF. The CDR3 DNA sequence: TGTGCCAGCAACGGAGGGCCCCGAGATACGCAGTATTTT.

As to this clone: The same CDR3 is also encoded by other DNA sequences in this sample. The chain combines TRBV25-1 with TRBJ2-3, with D tentatively TRBD2 (6 bases). Germline values: CDR1 MGHDK, CDR2 SYGVNS. The CDR3 totals 13 residues. V shed 4 bases and J shed 1 base, with 6 bases lying between them. The CDR3 coding sequence is TGTGCCAGCAGTGGCGGGGGCACAGATACGCAGTATTTT. This codes for CASSGGGTDTQYF.

The chain uses TRBV5-1 and TRBJ2-5; D is possibly TRBD1 or TRBD2 (6 bases each). Germline V gene sequence: CDR1 SGHRS, CDR2 YFSETQ. The CDR3 runs 15 residues. V was pared by 0 bases and J by 5 bases, with 14 bases between. CDR3 sequence: CASSLVSGGGETQYF. Here the CDR3 DNA reads TGCGCCAGCAGCTTGGTTTCCGGGGGCGGGGAGACCCAGTACTTC.

This clone has just one count. Just one base apart from a much larger clone, this may be a read error. This rearrangement joins TRBV25-1 to TRBJ2-7; unclear D gene. CDR1 is MGHDK and CDR2 is SYGVNS in the germline V gene. The CDR3 has 11 residues. The ends were cut back, 3 bases at V and 0 bases at J, with 0 bases in the middle. DNA of the CDR3: TGTGCCAGCAGTGACTCCTACGAGCAGTACTTC. Translated, it gives CASSDSYEQYF.

This clone was detected only a few times. The CDR3, as DNA: TGTGCCAGCAGTTACTCTTTTACAGGGAGCACAGATACGCAGTATTTT. Protein sequence: CASSYSFTGSTDTQYF. The chain is built from TRBV6-5 and TRBJ2-3; D possibly corresponds to TRBD1 (6 bases). V gave up 0 bases and J gave up 0 bases, with 10 bases separating them. This CDR3 contains 16 residues. Germline V lookup: CDR1 MNHEY, CDR2 SVGAGI.

The chain carries TRBV5-1 and TRBJ2-3; the D call may be TRBD1 or TRBD2 (5 bases each). The CDR3 has 14 amino acids. Germline V CDR1 and CDR2: SGHRS, YFSETQ. V was clipped by 5 bases and J by 4 bases, with 14 bases between them. CDR3 protein: CASRGEIFADTQYF. The CDR3 nucleotides read TGCGCCAGCAGGGGGGAGATTTTCGCAGATACGCAGTATTTT.

This chain joins TRBV30 and TRBJ2-7, with D perhaps being TRBD1 or TRBD2 (5 bases each). This CDR3 comprises 15 residues. Per the germline V gene, CDR1 is GTSNPN and CDR2 is SVGIG (reference sequence). V was cut by 3 bases and J by 6 bases, with 21 bases left in between. This chain's CDR3 is CAWRGDRGLAIEQYF. The CDR3 region has the DNA TGTGCCTGGAGGGGGGATCGGGGCTTGGCAATCGAGCAGTACTTC.

This chain connects TRBV2 to TRBJ2-2, with D unclear. Trimming pared 4 bases from V and 6 bases from J, leaving 9 bases between. The CDR3 extends over 13 amino acids. CDR1 and CDR2 (germline): SNHLY, FYNNEI. The CDR3 loop reads CASSGGSPGELFF. CDR3 DNA: TGTGCCAGCAGTGGGGGTAGCCCCGGGGAGCTGTTTTTT. Combining the CDR3 with reference TRBV2 and TRBJ2-2 gives the whole variable domain EPEVTQTPSHQVTQMGQEVILRCVPISNHLYFYWYRQILGQKVEFLVSFYNNEISEKSEIFDDQFSVERPDGSNFTLKIRSTKLEDSAMYFCASSGGSPGELFFGEGSRLTVL.

With regard to this clone: A much larger clone lies a single base off, so this may be a read error. Distinct nucleotide sequences in the sample also encode this CDR3. V is TRBV30 and J is TRBJ1-1; TRBD1 matches 7 bases. Germline CDR1 and CDR2: GTSNPN and SVGIG (reference sequence). V shed 0 bases, J shed 4 bases, and the junction held 5 bases outside the gene matches. This CDR3 has 14 residues. The CDR3: CAWSVSRGGTEAFF. Written as DNA, the CDR3 is TGTGCCTGGAGTGTATCCAGGGGGGGCACTGAAGCTTTCTTT.

The chain carries TRBV5-4 and TRBJ2-5; no clear D gene. The CDR3 loop spans 14 amino acids. V dropped 2 bases and J dropped 5 bases, with 13 bases sitting between them. Germline-derived CDR1 and CDR2 are SGHNT and YYREEE (reference sequence). In nucleotides, the CDR3 is TGTGCCAGCAGCTTAGCTGCCCCAGAGGAGACCCAGTACTTC. Translating gives CASSLAAPEETQYF.

This chain joins TRBV5-1 and TRBJ1-1, with a tentative D call TRBD1 (6 bases). This CDR3 spans 14 amino acids. Deletions cut 4 bases from V and 3 bases from J, with 13 bases between. Germline CDR1 reads SGHRS; CDR2 reads YFSETQ. CDR3 amino acids: CASSLQQGDTEAFF. The CDR3, as DNA: TGCGCCAGCAGCCTCCAACAGGGAGACACTGAAGCTTTCTTT.

The V call is TRBV19, the J call TRBJ2-1; weak D call: TRBD1 (5 bases). CDR1 is LNHDA and CDR2 is SQIVND in the germline V gene (reference sequence). CDR3 length equals 19 residues. V was cut by 4 bases and J by 3 bases, with 25 bases left in between. This CDR3 is CASSTGPLGGLRGYNEQFF. The CDR3 DNA sequence: TGTGCCAGTAGTACCGGACCCTTAGGTGGGCTAAGGGGCTACAATGAGCAGTTCTTC.

The V call is TRBV30, the J call TRBJ2-2, with D possibly called TRBD1 or TRBD2 (5 bases each). The CDR3 is 13 residues long. V was cut by 2 bases and J by 5 bases, with 9 bases left in between. Germline-derived CDR1 and CDR2 are GTSNPN and SVGIG (reference sequence). The chain's CDR3 is CAWSKWGTGELFF. CDR3 sequence (DNA): TGTGCCTGGAGTAAATGGGGGACCGGGGAGCTGTTTTTT.